This T cell receptor (beta chain) derives from a study of cytomegalovirus exposure and HLA in healthy donors (dated by TCRdb to the late 2010s). At the level of the whole study: The 500 to 700 repertoires of the first cohort and the 110 or so validation repertoires were produced on the same platform, according to a later analysis. High-throughput TCR immunosequencing, statistical association of individual TCRs with disease status, and machine learning were combined to predict cytomegalovirus infection status. The study aimed to test whether signatures of past pathogen exposure could be identified by cataloging public T cell receptors. Besides the first cohort of about 730 subjects, a separate validation cohort made up of roughly 130 different subjects was used. General findings and caveats noted by the study authors: In both the original and validation cohorts, the classifier was reported to diagnose cytomegalovirus status with high specificity and sensitivity. According to the authors, the approach could potentially be generalized to other disease states and immunological phenotypes. In the study, approximately 160 TCR beta chains were listed as associated with cytomegalovirus. All 120 or so repertoires were used to score co-occurrence in the validation cohort in a later analysis, because that analysis had no HLA typing for the cohort. Subsequent analysis determined that TCRs grouped into clusters in the first cohort also showed a tendency toward co-occurrence across the approximately 120 validation repertoires, and 85% to 95% of cluster scores exceeded 0. Across donors, most TCR sequences were observed very rarely, whereas some public TCRs were present in many individuals. In vitro tests confirmed that a few of the cytomegalovirus-associated TCR beta chains recognize cytomegalovirus antigens.

The method was the immunoSEQ multiplex PCR assay. As for the authors' bioinformatics: To diagnose cytomegalovirus status from the catalog of TCR beta chain sequences, a statistical classification framework was built. Here the immuneACCESS table is served through TCRdb, limited to in-frame sequences with V and J called. Missing clones are a known gap in these copies; in checked studies unresolved V genes cover under half, and the rest lacks a known reason. The V and J calls and the clone size are those of that table, but D and trimming were determined from the DNA. The sample contains roughly 86,000 clones, 90% to 96% of them found a single time. The ten most abundant clones make up 1.5% to 2% of the sample. Separate from the approximately 700-subject first cohort, the validation cohort of 120 subjects was the group to which the donors belonged. Turning to this clone: Its antigen is not yet known. Base qualities are missing; no much larger clone stands one base away.

There are 14 amino acids in the CDR3, from cysteine to phenylalanine inclusive. The CDR3 DNA has 42 bases and is translated from base 1. A distance of 14 bases separates the germline ends of V and J, which lose 8 bases and 1 base respectively. The CDR1 and CDR2 encoded by the germline V gene are MNHEY and SVGAGI. The sequence joins TRBV6-5 to TRBJ2-5, with the D gene not confidently named. Specimen: PBMCs. This clonotype was sampled from a man younger than 35 in good health and CMV-seropositive. The nucleotides are TGTGCCAGCTCCCTAGGAACCCTCCAAGAGACCCAGTACTTC. Protein translation: CASSLGTLQETQYF.